A single T cell receptor beta chain is shown here with its context. In the PCR, 60 Vbeta and 13 Jbeta primers were used. TCRdb keeps only in-frame clones here, not all; method: immunoSEQ multiplex PCR. The sample records roughly 190,000 clones, 79% being singletons. This entry comes from a study of cytomegalovirus exposure and HLA in healthy donors. The CDR3 has 12 amino acids. With 11 bases clipped from V and 6 bases from J, the junction kept 7 bases outside the gene matches. The germline V gene has CDR1 SEHNR and CDR2 FQNEAQ (reference sequence). This chain links TRBV7-9 with TRBJ1-5; TRBD1 matches 7 bases. The sequenced sample was PBMCs. The TCR sequence derives from a girl aged 10 to 17 in good health and CMV-seropositive. The CDR3 DNA follows: TGTGCCGGATCTCAGGGGGGTCAGCCCCAGCATTTT. This encodes CAGSQGGQPQHF.